Below, 9 T cell receptor beta chains from the same sample are listed, as sequenced in a study of shared clonotypes between healthy human individuals. Terminally differentiated effector memory CD45RA+ cells were excluded from the naive CD8 cells, which were CD45RO-negative and positively selected for CCR7. TCRdb's table, derived via immunoSEQ multiplex PCR, lists solely in-frame clones and lacks some. Found here are millions of clones, under 95% of them singletons; the top ten hold about 1.5%. Sequencing was carried out using naive CD8+ T cells from PBMCs. The receptors were sampled from a man aged 18 to 30 in good health. Some clones in this sample may be carry-over from other donors' samples.

The V call is TRBV11-1, the J call TRBJ2-7; D may be TRBD1 (6 bases). The CDR3 contains 16 residues. The V gene's germline CDR1 is SGHAT and CDR2 FQDESV (reference sequence). Trimming pared 3 bases from V and 4 bases from J, leaving 19 bases between. CDR3 sequence (DNA): TGTGCCAGCAGCTTCTCTACCGGGACAATTGCTTACGAGCAGTACTTC. Amino acids: CASSFSTGTIAYEQYF. Together with reference TRBV11-1 and TRBJ2-7, the CDR3 gives the full variable domain: EAEVAQSPRYKITEKSQAVAFWCDPISGHATLYWYRQILGQGPELLVQFQDESVVDDSQLPKDRFSAERLKGVDSTLKIQPAELGDSAMYLCASSFSTGTIAYEQYFGPGTRLTVT.

The chain combines TRBV7-9 with TRBJ2-1, with D maybe TRBD1 (6 bases). Trimming pared 5 bases from V and 0 bases from J, leaving 14 bases between. CDR1 and CDR2 from the germline V gene are SEHNR and FQNEAQ (reference sequence). CDR3 size: 16 residues. CDR3 in amino acids: CASSHRVLSSYNEQFF. The CDR3 nucleotides are TGTGCCAGCAGCCACAGGGTCCTCAGCTCCTACAATGAGCAGTTCTTC.

The chain combines TRBV7-9 with TRBJ2-1; perhaps TRBD2 as D (5 bases). The germline V gene has CDR1 SEHNR and CDR2 FQNEAQ (reference sequence). CDR3 length: 14 residues. The V end was cut by 6 bases, the J end by 2 bases, with 11 bases between. CDR3 amino acids: CASSETRTYNEQFF. CDR3 in DNA: TGTGCCAGCAGTGAAACTAGGACCTACAATGAGCAGTTCTTC.

V gene TRBV10-1 combines with J gene TRBJ2-1; TRBD2 is a possible D gene (6 bases). Germline loops: CDR1 WNHNN, CDR2 SYGVQD (reference sequence). This CDR3 has 15 amino acids. Deletions cut 3 bases from V and 2 bases from J, with 11 bases between. The DNA of the CDR3 is TGCGCCAGCAGTGAAAGACTAGGAGCCTACAATGAGCAGTTCTTC. It translates to CASSERLGAYNEQFF.

The CDR3 DNA sequence: TGCGCCAGCAGCCAAGGTCCGGGACAAACTAACTATGGCTACACCTTC. Its protein product is CASSQGPGQTNYGYTF. The genes are TRBV4-1 and TRBJ1-2; D perhaps matches TRBD1 (6 bases). CDR1 and CDR2 (germline): MGHRA, YSYEKL. Trimming took 1 base from V and 0 from J, leaving 12 bases between them. This CDR3 is 16 amino acids long.

In its sample, this clone was seen a few times. The V and J genes are TRBV27 and TRBJ1-1; D is ambiguous. From germline, CDR1 is MNHEY and CDR2 SMNVEV (reference sequence). V lost 7 bases, J lost 5 bases, and 17 bases lay in between. The CDR3 is 14 residues long. CDR3 sequence: CASTLDGGSTEAFF. Here the CDR3 DNA reads TGTGCCAGCACTCTGGACGGCGGGTCGACTGAAGCTTTCTTT.

V gene TRBV5-1 combines with J gene TRBJ2-1, with 8 nucleotides matching TRBD2. There are 16 residues in the CDR3. Germline CDR1 and CDR2: SGHRS and YFSETQ. J was trimmed by 3 bases and V by 0 bases; bases with no gene match: 5. CDR3 protein: CASSLEPAGVYNEQFF. CDR3 bases: TGCGCCAGCAGCTTGGAGCCAGCGGGAGTCTACAATGAGCAGTTCTTC. Full variable domain (remainder filled in from reference TRBV5-1 and TRBJ2-1): KAGVTQTPRYLIKTRGQQVTLSCSPISGHRSVSWYQQTPGQGLQFLFEYFSETQRNKGNFPGRFSGRQFSNSRSEMNVSTLELGDSALYLCASSLEPAGVYNEQFFGPGTRLTVL.

The chain couples TRBV27 to TRBJ2-7; TRBD2 agrees at 10 bases. V lost 5 bases and J lost 5; bases outside the gene matches: 9. Germline V gene data show CDR1 as MNHEY and CDR2 as SMNVEV (reference sequence). The CDR3 covers 15 residues. The CDR3 loop reads CASSGYLAGAHEQYF. Written as DNA, the CDR3 is TGTGCCAGCAGTGGTTATCTAGCGGGAGCCCACGAGCAGTACTTC.

The chain links TRBV7-2 to TRBJ2-1; 7 nucleotides agree with TRBD2. The junction had 9 bases not matched to a gene; V was cut back by 4 bases and J by 3 bases. Germline V lookup: CDR1 SGHTA, CDR2 FQGNSA. This CDR3 is 16 amino acids long. CDR3 sequence: CASSSSPVAGYNEQFF. CDR3 nucleotides: TGTGCCAGCAGCTCCTCTCCGGTAGCGGGCTACAATGAGCAGTTCTTC.